This entry is about one TCR beta chain. Its cognate antigen is unknown. This specimen comes from a study of CD8+CD57+ T cells in acquired aplastic anemia. Study-level information: Quantities of DNA derived from sorted CD4+ and CD8+ cells averaged roughly 3 ug.

The template used for profiling TCR beta VDJ and CDR3 was genomic DNA. TCRdb passed the reads through MiXCR, listing each CDR3 protein once. The profile shows roughly 420,000 distinct CDR3 sequences, roughly 64% of them singletons. General study points: Between the patient and control groups, CD8+ Simpson's diversity did not differ significantly. Shared by patients and controls, approximately 29 CD8+ CDR3s were abundant in patients.

This receptor was identified in a human donor in good health, serving as a control. Sequences were obtained from sorted CD4+, CD8+, or CD8+CD57+ T cells (not recorded which) from PBMCs.

This CDR3 reads CASSAGRVLHGEYF. The CDR3 region has the DNA TGTGCCAGCAGCGCCGGGCGAGTACTACACGGGGAGTACTTC. The V gene is TRBV7-9, the J gene TRBJ2-7; D perhaps matches TRBD2 (5 bases). CDR1 is SEHNR and CDR2 is FQNEAQ in the germline V gene (reference sequence). V was trimmed by 5 bases and J by 11 bases, leaving 22 bases between them. This CDR3 is built from 14 residues.